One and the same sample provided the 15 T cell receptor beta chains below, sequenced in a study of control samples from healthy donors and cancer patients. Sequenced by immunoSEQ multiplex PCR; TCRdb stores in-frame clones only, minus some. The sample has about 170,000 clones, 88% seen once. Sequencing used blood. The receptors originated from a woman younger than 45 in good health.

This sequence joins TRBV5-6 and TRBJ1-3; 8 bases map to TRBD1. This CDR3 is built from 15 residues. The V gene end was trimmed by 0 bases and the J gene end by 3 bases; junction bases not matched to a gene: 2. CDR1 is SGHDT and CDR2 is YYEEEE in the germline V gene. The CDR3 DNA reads TGTGCCAGCAGCTTGGCCGGGACAGGTGGAAACACCATATATTTT. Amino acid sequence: CASSLAGTGGNTIYF.

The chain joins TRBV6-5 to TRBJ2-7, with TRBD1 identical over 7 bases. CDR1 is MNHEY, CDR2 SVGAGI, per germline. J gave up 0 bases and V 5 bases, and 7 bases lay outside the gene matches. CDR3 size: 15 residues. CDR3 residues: CASSRGTDSSYEQYV. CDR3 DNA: TGTGCCAGCAGTAGGGGGACAGATAGCTCCTACGAGCAGTACGTC.

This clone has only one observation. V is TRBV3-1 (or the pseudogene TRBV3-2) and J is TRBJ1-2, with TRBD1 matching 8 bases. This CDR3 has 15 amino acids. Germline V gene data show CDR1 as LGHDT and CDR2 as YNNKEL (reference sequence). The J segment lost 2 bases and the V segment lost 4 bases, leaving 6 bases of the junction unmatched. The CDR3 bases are TGTGCCAGCAGCCCGCCTCAGGGGGCGAACTATGGCTACACCTTC. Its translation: CASSPPQGANYGYTF.

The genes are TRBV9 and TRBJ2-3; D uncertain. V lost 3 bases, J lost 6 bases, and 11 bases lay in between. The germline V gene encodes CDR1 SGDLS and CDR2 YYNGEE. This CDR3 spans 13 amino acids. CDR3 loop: CASSGHAGDTQYF. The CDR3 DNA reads TGTGCCAGCAGCGGACACGCCGGGGATACGCAGTATTTT.

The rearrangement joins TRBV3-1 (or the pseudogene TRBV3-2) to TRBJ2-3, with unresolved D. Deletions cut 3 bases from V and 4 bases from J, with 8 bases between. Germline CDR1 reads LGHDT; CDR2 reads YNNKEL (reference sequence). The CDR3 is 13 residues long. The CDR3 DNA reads TGTGCCAGCAGCCAGGGGTTTGCAGATACGCAGTATTTT. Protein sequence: CASSQGFADTQYF.

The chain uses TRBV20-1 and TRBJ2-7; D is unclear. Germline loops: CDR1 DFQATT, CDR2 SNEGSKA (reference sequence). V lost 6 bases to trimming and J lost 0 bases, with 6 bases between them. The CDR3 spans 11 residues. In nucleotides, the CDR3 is TGCAGTGCCCAGTCCTCCTACGAGCAGTACTTC. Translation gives CSAQSSYEQYF.

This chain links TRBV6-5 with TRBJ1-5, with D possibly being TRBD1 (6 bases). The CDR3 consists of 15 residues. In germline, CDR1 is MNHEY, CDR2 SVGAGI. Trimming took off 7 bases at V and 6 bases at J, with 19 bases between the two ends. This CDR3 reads CASTQQGGIVQPQHF. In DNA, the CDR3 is TGTGCCAGCACCCAACAGGGAGGTATTGTTCAGCCCCAGCATTTT.

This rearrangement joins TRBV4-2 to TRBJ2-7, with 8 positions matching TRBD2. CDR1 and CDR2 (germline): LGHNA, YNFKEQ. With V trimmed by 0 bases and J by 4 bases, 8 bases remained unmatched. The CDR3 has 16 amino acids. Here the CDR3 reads CASSQDETSGPYEQYF. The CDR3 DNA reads TGTGCCAGCAGCCAAGATGAAACTAGCGGACCTTACGAGCAGTACTTC.

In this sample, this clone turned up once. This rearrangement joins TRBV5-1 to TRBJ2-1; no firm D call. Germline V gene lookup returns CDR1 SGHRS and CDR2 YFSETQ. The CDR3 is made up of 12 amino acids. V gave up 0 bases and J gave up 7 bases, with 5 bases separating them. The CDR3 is CASSLAANEQFF. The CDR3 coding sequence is TGCGCCAGCAGCTTGGCGGCTAATGAGCAGTTCTTC.

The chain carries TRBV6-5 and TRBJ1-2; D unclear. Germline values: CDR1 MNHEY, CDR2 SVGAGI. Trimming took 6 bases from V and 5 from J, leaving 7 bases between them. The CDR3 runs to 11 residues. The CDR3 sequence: CASRSEYGYTF. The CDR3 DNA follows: TGTGCCAGCAGATCAGAGTATGGCTACACCTTC.

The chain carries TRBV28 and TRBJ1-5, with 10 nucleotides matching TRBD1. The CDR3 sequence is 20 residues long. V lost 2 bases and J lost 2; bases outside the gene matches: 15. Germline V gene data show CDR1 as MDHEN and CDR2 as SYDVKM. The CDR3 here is CASSLMLPDRGLTRNQPQHF. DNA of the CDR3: TGTGCCAGCAGTTTAATGCTACCTGACAGGGGGCTTACGCGCAATCAGCCCCAGCATTTT.

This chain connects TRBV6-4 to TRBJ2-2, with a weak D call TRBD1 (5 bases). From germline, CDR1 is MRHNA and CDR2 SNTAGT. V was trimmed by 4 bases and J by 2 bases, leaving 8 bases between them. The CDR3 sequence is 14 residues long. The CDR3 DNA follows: TGTGCCAGCAGTGGGGGCAGCAACACCGGGGAGCTGTTTTTT. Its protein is CASSGGSNTGELFF.

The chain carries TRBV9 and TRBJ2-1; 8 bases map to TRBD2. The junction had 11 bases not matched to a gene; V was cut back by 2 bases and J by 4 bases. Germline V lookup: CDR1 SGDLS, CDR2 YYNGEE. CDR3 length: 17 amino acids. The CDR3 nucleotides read TGTGCCAGCAGCGTGAGACTAGCGAAAGACCCTTACAATGAGCAGTTCTTC. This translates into CASSVRLAKDPYNEQFF.

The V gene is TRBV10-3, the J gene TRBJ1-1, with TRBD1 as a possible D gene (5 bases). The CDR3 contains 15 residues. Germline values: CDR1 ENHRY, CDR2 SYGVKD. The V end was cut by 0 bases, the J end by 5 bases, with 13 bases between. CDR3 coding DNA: TGTGCCATCAGTGAGTCTCAGGGTTCCATGACTGAAGCTTTCTTT. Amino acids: CAISESQGSMTEAFF.

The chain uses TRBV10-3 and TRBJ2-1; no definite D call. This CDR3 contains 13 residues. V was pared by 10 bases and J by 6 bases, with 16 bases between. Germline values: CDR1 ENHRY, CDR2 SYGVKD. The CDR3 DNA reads TGTGCCACCTTCTCGTCTCCGTCCAATGAGCAGTTCTTC. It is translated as CATFSSPSNEQFF.